This entry features one T cell receptor beta chain sequence. Original handling: Amplification from reference gene primers served as the basis for estimated nucleated cell counts. Clones were sequenced by immunoSEQ multiplex PCR, and TCRdb holds only the in-frame ones, with some missing. V and J calls and clone size come straight from that table; D and trimming were deduced from the DNA. The data contain 180,000 or so clones, more than 75% of them singletons. This record comes from a study of blood T cell repertoires in COVID-19. As for the study in general: There were acute and convalescent COVID-19 samples, and they came from the United States, Italy and Spain. From T cells, B-cell-depleted T cells, or PBMCs came the material, which was cDNA or gDNA.

The sequenced material came from peripheral blood. The source of this sequence is a man in his forties with active or convalescent COVID-19.

As DNA, the CDR3 is TGCAGTGCCGACCGGGAAGATGAGCAGTTCTTC. Translation: CSADREDEQFF. The genes are TRBV20-1 and TRBJ2-1, with TRBD2 as a possible D gene (5 bases). V was trimmed by 6 bases and J by 8 bases, leaving 11 bases between them. From germline, CDR1 is DFQATT and CDR2 SNEGSKA (reference sequence). This CDR3 contains 11 residues.